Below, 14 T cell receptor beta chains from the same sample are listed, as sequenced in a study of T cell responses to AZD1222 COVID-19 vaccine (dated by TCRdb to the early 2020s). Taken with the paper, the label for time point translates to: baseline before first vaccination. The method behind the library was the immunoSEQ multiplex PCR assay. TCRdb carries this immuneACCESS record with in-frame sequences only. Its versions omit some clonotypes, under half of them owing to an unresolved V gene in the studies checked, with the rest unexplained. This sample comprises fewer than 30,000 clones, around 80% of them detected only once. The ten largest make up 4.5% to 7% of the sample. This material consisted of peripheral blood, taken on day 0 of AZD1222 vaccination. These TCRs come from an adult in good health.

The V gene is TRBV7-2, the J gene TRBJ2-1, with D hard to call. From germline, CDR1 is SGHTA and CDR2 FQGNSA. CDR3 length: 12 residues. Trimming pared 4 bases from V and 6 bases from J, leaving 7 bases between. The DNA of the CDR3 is TGTGCCAGCAGCTCGACGGGCAATGAGCAGTTCTTC. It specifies CASSSTGNEQFF.

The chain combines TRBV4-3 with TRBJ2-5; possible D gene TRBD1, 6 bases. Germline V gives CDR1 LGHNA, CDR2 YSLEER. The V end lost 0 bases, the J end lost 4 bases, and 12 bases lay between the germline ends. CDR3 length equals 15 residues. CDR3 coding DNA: TGCGCCAGCAGCCAAGATTTGGGGGCCACAGAGACCCAGTACTTC. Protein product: CASSQDLGATETQYF.

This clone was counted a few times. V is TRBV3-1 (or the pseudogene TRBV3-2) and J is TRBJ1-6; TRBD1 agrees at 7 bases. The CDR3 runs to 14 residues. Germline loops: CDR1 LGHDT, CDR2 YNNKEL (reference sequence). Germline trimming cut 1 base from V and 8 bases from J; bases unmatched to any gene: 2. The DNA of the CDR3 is TGTGCCAGCAGCCAAGTTACAGGGGATTCACCCCTCCACTTT. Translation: CASSQVTGDSPLHF.

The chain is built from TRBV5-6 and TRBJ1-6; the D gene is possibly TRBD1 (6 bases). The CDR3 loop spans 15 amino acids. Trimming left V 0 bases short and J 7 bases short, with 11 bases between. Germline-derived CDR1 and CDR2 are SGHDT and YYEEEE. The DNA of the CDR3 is TGTGCCAGCAGCTTGGCGGGCAGGGGAAATTCACCCCTCCACTTT. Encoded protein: CASSLAGRGNSPLHF.

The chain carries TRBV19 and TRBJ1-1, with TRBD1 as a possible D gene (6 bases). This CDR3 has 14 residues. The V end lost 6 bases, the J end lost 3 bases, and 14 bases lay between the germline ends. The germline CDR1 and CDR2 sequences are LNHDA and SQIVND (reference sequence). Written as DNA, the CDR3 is TGTGCCAGTAGCATCTCACAGGGCTACACTGAAGCTTTCTTT. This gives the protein CASSISQGYTEAFF.

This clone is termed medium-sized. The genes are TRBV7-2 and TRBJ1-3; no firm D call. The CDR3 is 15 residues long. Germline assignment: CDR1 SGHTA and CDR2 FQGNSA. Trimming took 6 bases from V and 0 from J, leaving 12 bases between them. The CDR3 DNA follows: TGTGCCAGCAGAACAAACCAAGCCTCTGGAAACACCATATATTTT. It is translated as CASRTNQASGNTIYF. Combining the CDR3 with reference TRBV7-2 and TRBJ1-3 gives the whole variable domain GAGVSQSPSNKVTEKGKDVELRCDPISGHTALYWYRQSLGQGLEFLIYFQGNSAPDKSGLPSDRFSAERTGGSVSTLTIQRTQQEDSAVYLCASRTNQASGNTIYFGEGSWLTVV.

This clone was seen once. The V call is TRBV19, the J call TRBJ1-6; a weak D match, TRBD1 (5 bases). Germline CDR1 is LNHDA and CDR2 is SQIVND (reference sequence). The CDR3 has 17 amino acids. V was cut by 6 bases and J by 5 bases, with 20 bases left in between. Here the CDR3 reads CASRRGGTGRHNSPLHF. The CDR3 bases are TGTGCCAGTAGGCGGGGGGGGACCGGGCGGCATAATTCACCCCTCCACTTT. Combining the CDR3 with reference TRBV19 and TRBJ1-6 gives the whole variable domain DGGITQSPKYLFRKEGQNVTLSCEQNLNHDAMYWYRQDPGQGLRLIYYSQIVNDFQKGDIAEGYSVSREKKESFPLTVTSAQKNPTAFYLCASRRGGTGRHNSPLHFGNGTRLTVT.

The CDR3 protein is CASSVQGWGEAFF. CDR3 in DNA: TGCGCCAGCAGCGTCCAGGGATGGGGTGAAGCTTTCTTT. The chain employs TRBV4-1 and TRBJ1-1; D is possibly TRBD1 (5 bases). V was trimmed by 5 bases and J by 7 bases, leaving 14 bases between them. CDR3 size: 13 residues. The germline V gene encodes CDR1 MGHRA and CDR2 YSYEKL.

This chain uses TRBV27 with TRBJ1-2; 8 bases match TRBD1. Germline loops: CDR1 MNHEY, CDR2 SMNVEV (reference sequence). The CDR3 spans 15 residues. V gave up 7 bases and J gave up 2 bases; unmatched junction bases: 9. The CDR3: CASKRATGDNYGYTF. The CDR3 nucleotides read TGTGCCAGCAAGAGGGCGACAGGGGACAACTATGGCTACACCTTC.

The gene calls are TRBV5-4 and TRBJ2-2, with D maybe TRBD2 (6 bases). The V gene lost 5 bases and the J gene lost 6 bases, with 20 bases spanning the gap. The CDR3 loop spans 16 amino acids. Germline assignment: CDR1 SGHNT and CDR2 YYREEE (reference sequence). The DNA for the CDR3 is TGTGCCAGCAGGTCTCAAACCCTAGCGACGTCCGGGGAGCTGTTTTTT. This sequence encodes CASRSQTLATSGELFF.

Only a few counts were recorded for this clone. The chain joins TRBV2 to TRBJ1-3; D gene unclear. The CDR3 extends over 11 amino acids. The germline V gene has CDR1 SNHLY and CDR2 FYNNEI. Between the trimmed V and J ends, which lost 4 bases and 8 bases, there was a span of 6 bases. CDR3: CASSVADTIYF. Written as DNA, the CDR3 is TGTGCCAGCAGTGTGGCGGACACCATATATTTT.

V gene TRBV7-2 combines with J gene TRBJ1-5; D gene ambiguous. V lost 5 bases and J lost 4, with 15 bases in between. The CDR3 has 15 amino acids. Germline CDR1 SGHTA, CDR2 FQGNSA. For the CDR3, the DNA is TGTGCCAGCAGCCCAGCTAGCAACTTGAATCAGCCCCAGCATTTT. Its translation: CASSPASNLNQPQHF.

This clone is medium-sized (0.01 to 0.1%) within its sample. Here the CDR3 reads CASRLSGTGELFF. The CDR3 bases are TGTGCCAGTAGATTATCGGGCACCGGGGAGCTGTTTTTT. This chain uses TRBV19 with TRBJ2-2; D call uncertain. The CDR3 has 13 residues. The ends were cut back, 6 bases at V and 4 bases at J, with 9 bases in the middle. Germline V CDR1 and CDR2: LNHDA, SQIVND (reference sequence).

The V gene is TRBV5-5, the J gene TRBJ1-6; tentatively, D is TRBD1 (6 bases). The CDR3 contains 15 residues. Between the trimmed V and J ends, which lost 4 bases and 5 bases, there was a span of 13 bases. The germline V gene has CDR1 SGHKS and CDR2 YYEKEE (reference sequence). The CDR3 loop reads CASSDWTANNSPLHF. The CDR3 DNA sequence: TGTGCCAGCAGCGATTGGACAGCAAATAATTCACCCCTCCACTTT.